These 18 T cell receptor beta chains were all obtained from the same sample, sequenced in a study of T cell repertoires in cytomegalovirus infection. TCRdb passed the reads through MiXCR, listing each CDR3 protein once. The sample includes 200,000 to 250,000 distinct CDR3 sequences, 35% to 40% seen only once; the top ten take 55% to 70%. No antigen has been assigned to these receptors. Specimen: CD8+ T cells from cultured PBMCs, collected from culture after CMV antigen stimulation. The receptors come from a human donor in good health (CMV status not recorded). Some clones in this sample may be carry-over from other donors' samples.

The chain has TRBV6-8 and TRBJ1-4; D might be TRBD1 (5 bases). This CDR3 region has 14 residues. V shed 5 bases and J shed 8 bases, with 15 bases lying between them. CDR1 and CDR2 (germline): MNHGY, SAAAGT. Written as DNA, the CDR3 is TGTGCCAGCAGTGTATCCAGGGTCGCCGAAAAACTGTTTTTT. Encoded protein: CASSVSRVAEKLFF.

This clonotype was found many times. This chain connects TRBV7-2 to TRBJ2-1; 7 bases agree with TRBD1. V was pared by 5 bases and J by 6 bases, with 13 bases of the junction left unmatched. Germline V gives CDR1 SGHTA, CDR2 FQGNSA. This CDR3 contains 16 residues. CDR3: CASSARQGRRRNEQFF. The CDR3 region has the DNA TGTGCCAGCAGCGCCCGACAGGGTCGCCGCCGCAATGAGCAGTTCTTC.

A remark on this clonotype: A read error is possible here, since a much larger clone lies one base away. The chain has TRBV7-3 and TRBJ2-7; either TRBD1 or TRBD2 may supply D (5 bases each). CDR1 and CDR2 from the germline V gene are SGHTA and FQGTGA. Between the trimmed V and J ends, which lost 0 bases and 4 bases, there was a span of 13 bases. CDR3 size: 15 residues. The CDR3 protein is CASSLTGTMKYEQYF. The CDR3 DNA reads as TGTGCCAGCAGCTTAACCGGGACGATGAAGTACGAGCAGTACTTC.

In nucleotides, the CDR3 is TGTGCCAGCTCGCCCCCCCCCCTGACGGGGAACCCAGATACGCAGTATTTT. It encodes CASSPPPLTGNPDTQYF. The chain couples TRBV18 to TRBJ2-3; maybe TRBD2 (5 bases). The CDR3 covers 17 residues. The V end lost 6 bases, the J end lost 4 bases, and 23 bases lay between the germline ends. From germline, CDR1 is KGHSH and CDR2 LQKENI.

DNA for the CDR3: TGTGCCAGCAGTCTCCGGACAGGTAGCAATCAGCCCCAGCATTTT. It translates to CASSLRTGSNQPQHF. The chain has TRBV27 and TRBJ1-5, with 7 bases that match TRBD1. In germline, CDR1 is MNHEY, CDR2 SMNVEV (reference sequence). The length of the CDR3 is 15 residues. Trimming at V came to 5 bases and at J to 0 bases, leaving 4 bases not matched to a gene.

Written as DNA, the CDR3 is TGTGCCAGCAGCCAGCAGTACGGGCTAGCCAAAAACATTCAGTACTTC. Encoded protein: CASSQQYGLAKNIQYF. The gene calls are TRBV11-2 and TRBJ2-4; no firm D call. The CDR3 is 16 amino acids. Germline values: CDR1 SGHAT, CDR2 FQNNGV. V was trimmed by 5 bases and J by 0 bases, leaving 14 bases between them.

The chain carries TRBV7-3 and TRBJ2-2; no reliable D call. The germline V gene encodes CDR1 SGHTA and CDR2 FQGTGA. The CDR3 is 14 residues long. Trimming took off 2 bases at V and 1 base at J, with 5 bases between the two ends. CDR3 loop: CASSLGMNTGELFF. The CDR3 bases are TGTGCCAGCAGCTTAGGAATGAACACCGGGGAGCTGTTTTTT. Looking up the rest from reference TRBV7-3 and TRBJ2-2 gives the full variable domain: GAGVSQTPSNKVTEKGKYVELRCDPISGHTALYWYRQSLGQGPEFLIYFQGTGAADDSGLPNDRFFAVRPEGSVSTLKIQRTERGDSAVYLCASSLGMNTGELFFGEGSRLTVL.

This clonotype occurred a few times. CDR3 sequence: CASSILVGTGLGGELFF. The CDR3 DNA is TGTGCCAGTAGTATCCTGGTTGGGACAGGGCTGGGCGGGGAGCTGTTTTTT. The chain has TRBV19 and TRBJ2-2, with 9 bases that match TRBD1. CDR3 length: 17 residues. Looked up from germline, CDR1 is LNHDA and CDR2 is SQIVND (reference sequence). V was clipped by 3 bases and J by 7 bases; unmatched bases: 12.

This clonotype was seen a handful of times. The rearrangement joins TRBV28 to TRBJ2-5; 7 bases map to TRBD2. CDR1 MDHEN and CDR2 SYDVKM come from the germline V gene. After removal of 3 bases from V and 1 base from J, the junction contained 5 bases not matched to a gene. The length of the CDR3 is 15 residues. The CDR3 DNA reads TGTGCCAGCAGTTTCCTAGCGGAACTCCAAGAGACCCAGTACTTC. Protein: CASSFLAELQETQYF.

This clonotype showed up just a few times. The genes are TRBV7-2 and TRBJ2-5; D may be TRBD2 (6 bases). The germline CDR1 and CDR2 sequences are SGHTA and FQGNSA. Deletions cut 4 bases from V and 2 bases from J, with 14 bases between. The CDR3 covers 15 residues. CDR3 nucleotides: TGTGCCAGCAGCTCGACCGGGACTTGGCAAGAGACCCAGTACTTC. Its protein is CASSSTGTWQETQYF.

The J gene is TRBJ2-5, the V gene TRBV7-6; 11 bases match TRBD2. CDR3 length: 15 amino acids. The V and J ends lost 4 bases and 7 bases, in that order; junction bases with no gene match: 8. The germline V gene has CDR1 SGHVS and CDR2 FNYEAQ. The CDR3 DNA reads TGTGCCAGCAGCTCGACTAGCGGGGACCGATGGACCCAGTACTTC. It yields the protein CASSSTSGDRWTQYF.

This clonotype was seen repeatedly, ten times or more. The genes are TRBV7-9 and TRBJ2-7; the D is unclear. This CDR3 comprises 12 residues. V lost 5 bases, J lost 3 bases, and 8 bases lay in between. CDR1 and CDR2 from the germline V gene are SEHNR and FQNEAQ (reference sequence). The CDR3, as DNA: TGTGCCAGCAGCCCTTACAACTACGAGCAGTACTTC. Translation: CASSPYNYEQYF.

The J gene is TRBJ2-3, the V gene TRBV27, with a weak D call TRBD2 (11 bases). Trimming removed 5 bases from V and 9 bases from J, with 27 bases in between. The CDR3 is made up of 17 amino acids. The V gene's germline CDR1 is MNHEY and CDR2 SMNVEV (reference sequence). The CDR3 sequence is CASSRTGGLAALGTQYF. The CDR3 bases are TGTGCCAGCAGTCGGACAGGGGGACTAGCGGCCCTTGGGACGCAGTATTTT.

The count of this clonotype is one. V usage is TRBV19 and J usage is TRBJ1-1; the match to TRBD1 covers 9 bases. CDR3 length equals 16 residues. With 2 bases clipped from V and 4 bases from J, the junction kept 8 bases outside the gene matches. Germline V lookup: CDR1 LNHDA, CDR2 SQIVND (reference sequence). CDR3 nucleotide sequence: TGTGCCAGTAGTATACGGGGACAGGGTCGGGGCACTGAAGCTTTCTTT. Residues: CASSIRGQGRGTEAFF.

This clonotype was counted ten times or more. V is TRBV4-1 and J is TRBJ2-1, with D perhaps matching TRBD2 (6 bases). In germline, CDR1 is MGHRA, CDR2 YSYEKL. CDR3 length equals 14 residues. The V end was cut by 4 bases, the J end by 6 bases, with 13 bases between. The CDR3 protein is CASSPIWRGNEQFF. The CDR3 coding sequence is TGCGCCAGCAGCCCCATTTGGCGGGGCAATGAGCAGTTCTTC.

This clonotype has a handful of counts. The J gene is TRBJ1-5, the V gene TRBV30; tentatively, D is TRBD1 (5 bases). Trimming removed 3 bases at V and 9 bases at J, with 15 bases between. Germline CDR1 is GTSNPN and CDR2 is SVGIG (reference sequence). The CDR3 loop spans 13 amino acids. CDR3 sequence reads: CAWSRDGSSPQHF. The CDR3 nucleotides read TGTGCCTGGAGCCGGGACGGCTCTTCGCCCCAGCATTTT. Filled out from reference TRBV30 and TRBJ1-5, the complete variable domain reads SQTIHQWPATLVQPVGSPLSLECTVEGTSNPNLYWYRQAAGRGLQLLFYSVGIGQISSEVPQNLSASRPQDRQFILSSKKLLLSDSGFYLCAWSRDGSSPQHFGDGTRLSIL.

This clonotype was counted a few times. V usage is TRBV28 and J usage is TRBJ2-7, with D perhaps being TRBD1 or TRBD2 (6 bases each). The germline V and J ends were trimmed by 5 bases and 4 bases, with 24 bases remaining between them. Germline V lookup: CDR1 MDHEN, CDR2 SYDVKM. There are 17 residues in the CDR3. CDR3 sequence reads: CASSPSPRRGRGYEQYF. In DNA form, the CDR3 reads TGTGCCAGCAGTCCATCCCCTCGGAGGGGGAGAGGGTACGAGCAGTACTTC. Using reference TRBV28 and TRBJ2-7 for the parts outside the CDR3, the full variable domain is DVKVTQSSRYLVKRTGEKVFLECVQDMDHENMFWYRQDPGLGLRLIYFSYDVKMKEKGDIPEGYSVSREKKERFSLILESASTNQTSMYLCASSPSPRRGRGYEQYFGPGTRLTVT.

This clonotype was observed many times. The J gene is TRBJ2-5, the V gene TRBV7-2, with 7 bases aligning to TRBD1. Germline V gives CDR1 SGHTA, CDR2 FQGNSA. Losses at the gene ends were 4 bases for V and 2 bases for J; bases not matched to a gene: 16. The CDR3 has 18 amino acids. CDR3 protein: CASSWFLTGQAVQETQYF. The CDR3 region has the DNA TGTGCCAGCAGCTGGTTCCTTACTGGACAGGCTGTTCAAGAGACCCAGTACTTC.